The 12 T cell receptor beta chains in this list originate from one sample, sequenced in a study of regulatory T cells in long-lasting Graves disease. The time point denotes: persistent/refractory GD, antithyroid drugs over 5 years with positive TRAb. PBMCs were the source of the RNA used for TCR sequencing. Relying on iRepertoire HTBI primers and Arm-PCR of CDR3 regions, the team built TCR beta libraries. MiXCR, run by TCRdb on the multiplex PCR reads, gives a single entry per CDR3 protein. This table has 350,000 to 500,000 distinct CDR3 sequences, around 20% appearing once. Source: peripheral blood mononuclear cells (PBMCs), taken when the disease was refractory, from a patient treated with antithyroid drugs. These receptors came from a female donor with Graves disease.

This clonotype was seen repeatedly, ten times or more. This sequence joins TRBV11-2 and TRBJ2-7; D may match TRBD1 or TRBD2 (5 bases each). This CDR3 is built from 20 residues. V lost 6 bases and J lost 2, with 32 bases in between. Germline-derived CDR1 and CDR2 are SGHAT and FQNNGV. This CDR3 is CASSSLGVSVQADSPYEQYF. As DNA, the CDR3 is TGTGCCAGCAGTTCCCTGGGGGTCTCCGTCCAAGCGGACTCCCCCTACGAGCAGTACTTC.

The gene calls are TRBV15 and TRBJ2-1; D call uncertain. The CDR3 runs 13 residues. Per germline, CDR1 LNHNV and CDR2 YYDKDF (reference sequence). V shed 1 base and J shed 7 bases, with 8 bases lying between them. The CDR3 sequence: CATSRVGTNEQFF. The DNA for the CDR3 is TGTGCCACCAGCAGAGTGGGAACGAATGAGCAGTTCTTC. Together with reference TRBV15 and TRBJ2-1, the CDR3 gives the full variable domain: DAMVIQNPRYQVTQFGKPVTLSCSQTLNHNVMYWYQQKSSQAPKLLFHYYDKDFNNEADTPDNFQSRRPNTSFCFLDIRSPGLGDTAMYLCATSRVGTNEQFFGPGTRLTVL.

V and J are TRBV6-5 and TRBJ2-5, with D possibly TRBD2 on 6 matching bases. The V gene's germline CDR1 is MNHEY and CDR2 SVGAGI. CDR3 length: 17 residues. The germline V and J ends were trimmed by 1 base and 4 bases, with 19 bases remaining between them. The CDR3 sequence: CASSYYGGTGTRETQYF. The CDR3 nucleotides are TGTGCCAGCAGTTACTACGGAGGGACCGGGACTCGAGAGACCCAGTACTTC.

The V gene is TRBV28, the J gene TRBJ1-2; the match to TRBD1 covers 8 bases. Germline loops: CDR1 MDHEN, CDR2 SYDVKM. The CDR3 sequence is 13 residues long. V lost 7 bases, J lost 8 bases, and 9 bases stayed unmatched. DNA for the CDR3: TGTGCCAGCACCAGACAGGGACAGGACGGCTACACCTTC. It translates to CASTRQGQDGYTF.

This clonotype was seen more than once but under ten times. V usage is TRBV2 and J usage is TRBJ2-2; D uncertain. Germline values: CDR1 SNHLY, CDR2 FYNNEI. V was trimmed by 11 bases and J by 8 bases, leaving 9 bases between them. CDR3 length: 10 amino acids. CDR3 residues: CAGEMGELFF. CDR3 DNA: TGTGCCGGCGAGATGGGGGAGCTGTTTTTT.

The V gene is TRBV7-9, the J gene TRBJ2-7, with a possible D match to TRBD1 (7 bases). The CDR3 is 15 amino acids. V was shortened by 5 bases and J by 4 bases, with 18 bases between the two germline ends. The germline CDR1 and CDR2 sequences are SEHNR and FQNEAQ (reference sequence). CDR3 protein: CASSAGGTVPYEQYF. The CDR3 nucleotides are TGTGCCAGCAGCGCGGGCGGGACAGTCCCTTACGAGCAGTACTTC.

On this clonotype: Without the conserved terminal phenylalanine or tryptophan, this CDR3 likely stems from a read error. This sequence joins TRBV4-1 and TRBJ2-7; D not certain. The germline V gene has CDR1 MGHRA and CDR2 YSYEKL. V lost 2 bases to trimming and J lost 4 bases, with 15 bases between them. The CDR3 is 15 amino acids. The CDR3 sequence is CASSQILDIGYEQYS. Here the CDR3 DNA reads TGCGCCAGCAGCCAAATTCTAGATATAGGGTACGAGCAGTACTCC.

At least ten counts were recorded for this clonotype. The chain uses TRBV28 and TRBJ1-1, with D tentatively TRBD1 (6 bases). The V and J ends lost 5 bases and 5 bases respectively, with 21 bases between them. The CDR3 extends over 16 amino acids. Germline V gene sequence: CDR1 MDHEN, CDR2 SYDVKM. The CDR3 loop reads CASSRFGGGGRTEAFF. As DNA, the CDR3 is TGTGCCAGCAGTCGCTTCGGAGGAGGGGGTAGGACTGAAGCTTTCTTT.

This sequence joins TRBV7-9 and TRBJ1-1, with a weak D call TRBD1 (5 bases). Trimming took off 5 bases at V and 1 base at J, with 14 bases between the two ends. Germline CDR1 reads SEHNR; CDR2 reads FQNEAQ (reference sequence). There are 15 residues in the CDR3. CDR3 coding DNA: TGTGCCAGCAGCCACACCACAGGACCGAACACTGAAGCTTTCTTT. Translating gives CASSHTTGPNTEAFF. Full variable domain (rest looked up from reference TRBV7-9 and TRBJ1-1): DTGVSQNPRHKITKRGQNVTFRCDPISEHNRLYWYRQTLGQGPEFLTYFQNEAQLEKSRLLSDRFSAERPKGSFSTLEIQRTEQGDSAMYLCASSHTTGPNTEAFFGQGTRLTVV.

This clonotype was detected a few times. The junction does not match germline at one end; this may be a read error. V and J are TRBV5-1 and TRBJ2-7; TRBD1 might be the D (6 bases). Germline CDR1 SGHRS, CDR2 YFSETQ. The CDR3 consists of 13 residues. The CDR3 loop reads CASSSDRYYEQYF. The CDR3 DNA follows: TGTGCCAGCAGCTCCGACAGGTACTACGAGCAGTACTTC.

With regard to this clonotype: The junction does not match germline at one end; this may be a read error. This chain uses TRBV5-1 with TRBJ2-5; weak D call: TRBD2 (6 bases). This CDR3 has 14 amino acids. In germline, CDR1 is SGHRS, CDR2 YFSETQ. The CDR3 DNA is TGCACCAGCAGCGGCGGGACCCTTCCCCAGACCCAGTACTTC. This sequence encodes CTSSGGTLPQTQYF.

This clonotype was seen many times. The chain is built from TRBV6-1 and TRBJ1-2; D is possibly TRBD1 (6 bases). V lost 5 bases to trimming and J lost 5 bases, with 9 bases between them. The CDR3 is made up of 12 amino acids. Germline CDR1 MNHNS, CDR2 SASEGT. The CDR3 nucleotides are TGTGCCAGCAGTAACCAGGGGTATGGCTACACCTTC. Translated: CASSNQGYGYTF.